These 8 T cell receptor beta chains share one sample of origin, sequenced in a study of T-cell reconstitution after alpha-beta-depleted transplantation in children. Preparing the TCRbeta library involved the use of unique molecular identifiers. TCRdb re-derived calls from the PCR reads in MiXCR, one entry per CDR3 protein. The table has around 490,000 distinct CDR3 sequences, approximately 10% seen once. Sequences were derived from PBMCs, mostly from graft donor cells, sampled 180 days after TCRalphabeta/CD19-depleted stem cell transplant. These receptors were obtained from a female patient between 2 and 15 years old who had a stem cell transplant for aplastic anemia, so the T cells may come from the graft donor.

There are a few counts of this clonotype. J is TRBJ2-3 and V is TRBV28; no firm D call. Trimming removed 8 bases at V and 6 bases at J, with 15 bases between. The germline V gene encodes CDR1 MDHEN and CDR2 SYDVKM. This CDR3 has 13 residues. CDR3 in DNA: TGTGCCAGCCGATACCAATCAGGCGATACGCAGTATTTT. Its translation: CASRYQSGDTQYF.

This clonotype showed up just a few times. This sequence joins TRBV11-2 and TRBJ1-1; D gene ambiguous. Deletions cut 4 bases from V and 6 bases from J, with 18 bases between. The germline CDR1 and CDR2 sequences are SGHAT and FQNNGV. The CDR3 consists of 15 residues. The CDR3: CASSSLRIHGAEAFF. The CDR3 DNA follows: TGTGCCAGCAGCTCCCTCCGCATCCACGGGGCTGAAGCTTTCTTT. Complete variable domain (other parts from reference TRBV11-2 and TRBJ1-1): EAGVAQSPRYKIIEKRQSVAFWCNPISGHATLYWYQQILGQGPKLLIQFQNNGVVDDSQLPKDRFSAERLKGVDSTLKIQPAKLEDSAVYLCASSSLRIHGAEAFFGQGTRLTVV.

This clonotype showed up many times. The rearrangement links TRBV12-3 or TRBV12-4 to TRBJ2-7, with 10 positions matching TRBD2. This CDR3 contains 15 residues. With V trimmed by 6 bases and J by 1 base, 6 bases remained unmatched. CDR3 sequence reads: CASSVTSGISYEQYF. The CDR3 region has the DNA TGTGCCAGCAGCGTAACTAGCGGGATTTCCTACGAGCAGTACTTC.

V usage is TRBV29-1 and J usage is TRBJ2-5; D gene unclear. Germline CDR1 and CDR2: SQVTM and ANQGSEA. The length of the CDR3 is 13 residues. The V and J ends lost 2 bases and 3 bases respectively, with 10 bases between them. The CDR3 loop is CSVEPLREETQYF. The CDR3 bases are TGCAGCGTTGAACCCTTACGTGAAGAGACCCAGTACTTC.

This clonotype was counted between two and nine times. The V and J genes are TRBV7-9 and TRBJ2-1, with TRBD2 matching over 9 bases. Germline trimming cut 5 bases from V and 7 bases from J; bases unmatched to any gene: 12. Germline values: CDR1 SEHNR, CDR2 FQNEAQ (reference sequence). The CDR3 extends over 16 amino acids. DNA of the CDR3: TGTGCCAGCAGCCTAGGGTTAGCGGGAGTTTTGAATGAGCAGTTCTTC. This encodes CASSLGLAGVLNEQFF.

The gene calls are TRBV29-1 and TRBJ1-1, with TRBD1 as a possible D gene (5 bases). The germline V gene encodes CDR1 SQVTM and CDR2 ANQGSEA. The CDR3 is 10 amino acids. The V gene lost 6 bases and the J gene lost 6 bases, with 8 bases spanning the gap. DNA for the CDR3: TGCAGCGTCGAGACAGCTGAAGCTTTCTTT. Translating it yields CSVETAEAFF.

This clonotype appeared a few times. The CDR3 loop is CAPRAAANYGYTF. The CDR3 nucleotides read TGTGCCCCAAGGGCAGCGGCAAACTATGGCTACACCTTC. V is TRBV2 and J is TRBJ1-2; no clear D gene. The CDR3 length is 13 residues. V was trimmed by 11 bases and J by 2 bases, leaving 15 bases between them. Germline lookup yields CDR1 SNHLY and CDR2 FYNNEI.

This clonotype has just a few counts. V gene TRBV6-1 combines with J gene TRBJ1-4; 8 nucleotides line up with TRBD1. CDR1 is MNHNS and CDR2 is SASEGT in the germline V gene. J was trimmed by 8 bases and V by 6 bases; bases with no gene match: 17. CDR3 size: 17 residues. This CDR3 is CASRPSITGGAREKLFF. In DNA form, the CDR3 reads TGTGCCAGCAGACCGTCTATTACAGGGGGAGCTAGGGAAAAACTGTTTTTT.